These 23 T cell receptor beta chains were sequenced from one sample in a study of blood T cell repertoires in COVID-19. The repertoire was sequenced with immunoSEQ multiplex PCR; TCRdb's copy has only in-frame clones and lacks some. The sample lists under 200,000 clones, 65% to 85% occurring once. The sequenced sample consisted of peripheral blood. These receptors were obtained from a man between 65 and 85 years old with active or convalescent COVID-19.

The genes are TRBV9 and TRBJ1-4; 8 bases align to TRBD1. Germline V gene sequence: CDR1 SGDLS, CDR2 YYNGEE. The trim removed 2 bases at V and 7 bases at J, leaving 10 bases unmatched. The CDR3 loop spans 16 amino acids. The CDR3 loop is CASSVGAGGAAEKLFF. In DNA, the CDR3 is TGTGCCAGCAGCGTGGGAGCAGGGGGCGCGGCTGAAAAACTGTTTTTT.

As for this clone: The same CDR3 arises from other DNA sequences in this sample as well. The chain joins TRBV2 to TRBJ2-2; D is undetermined. Deletions cut 2 bases from V and 5 bases from J, with 6 bases between. The CDR3 contains 13 residues. Germline CDR1 reads SNHLY; CDR2 reads FYNNEI. The CDR3 nucleotides read TGTGCCAGCAGTGAAACCGGGACCGGGGAGCTGTTTTTT. Amino acids: CASSETGTGELFF.

The rearrangement uses TRBV9 and TRBJ1-1; 8 nucleotides line up with TRBD1. The CDR3 has 15 amino acids. After removal of 0 bases from V and 5 bases from J, the junction contained 6 bases not matched to a gene. Germline assignment: CDR1 SGDLS and CDR2 YYNGEE. Written as DNA, the CDR3 is TGTGCCAGCAGCGTAGCTGGACAGGGAATAACTGAAGCTTTCTTT. Amino acid sequence: CASSVAGQGITEAFF.

This clone was seen once. The chain recombines TRBV4-3 with TRBJ2-3; D is possibly TRBD2 (5 bases). The V gene lost 1 base and the J gene lost 0 bases, with 14 bases spanning the gap. The CDR3 is made up of 17 amino acids. Germline CDR1 reads LGHNA; CDR2 reads YSLEER. The CDR3 nucleotides read TGCGCCAGCAGCCAAGGGCCCGGGGTGCGAAGCACAGATACGCAGTATTTT. It is translated as CASSQGPGVRSTDTQYF.

This clone was detected only a few times. The chain carries TRBV19 and TRBJ2-1, with 13 bases that match TRBD2. CDR3 size: 15 residues. Germline trimming cut 6 bases from V and 5 bases from J; bases unmatched to any gene: 4. CDR1 LNHDA and CDR2 SQIVND come from the germline V gene (reference sequence). CDR3 in DNA: TGTGCCAGTAGAAAACTAGCGGGAGGGAACAATGAGCAGTTCTTC. It is translated as CASRKLAGGNNEQFF. The full variable domain, rest sourced from reference TRBV19 and TRBJ2-1, is DGGITQSPKYLFRKEGQNVTLSCEQNLNHDAMYWYRQDPGQGLRLIYYSQIVNDFQKGDIAEGYSVSREKKESFPLTVTSAQKNPTAFYLCASRKLAGGNNEQFFGPGTRLTVL.

The V and J genes are TRBV28 and TRBJ1-1, with D possibly being TRBD1 (5 bases). V dropped 6 bases and J dropped 1 base, with 9 bases sitting between them. The CDR3 contains 13 residues. CDR1 MDHEN and CDR2 SYDVKM come from the germline V gene. The CDR3 bases are TGTGCCAGCAGGGGGGGGTGGAACACTGAAGCTTTCTTT. Residues: CASRGGWNTEAFF.

This rearrangement joins TRBV6-2 or TRBV6-3 to TRBJ2-7; 11 positions match TRBD1. This CDR3 has 16 amino acids. J gave up 3 bases and V 8 bases, and 12 bases lay outside the gene matches. Germline CDR1 and CDR2: MNHEY and SVGEGT. The CDR3 loop reads CASRPPGTGGFYEQYF. CDR3 DNA: TGTGCCAGCCGCCCACCAGGGACAGGGGGGTTCTACGAGCAGTACTTC.

The rearrangement links TRBV5-1 to TRBJ1-4; D not certain. This CDR3 comprises 13 residues. CDR1 is SGHRS, CDR2 YFSETQ, per germline. Trimming removed 4 bases from V and 5 bases from J, with 9 bases in between. CDR3 protein: CASSPGPNEKLFF. The CDR3 bases are TGCGCCAGCAGCCCTGGCCCAAATGAAAAACTGTTTTTT.

The CDR3, as DNA: TGTGCCAGCAGTCCCCGACAGGGTGGTAATTCACCCCTCCACTTT. Amino acid sequence: CASSPRQGGNSPLHF. V is TRBV6-5 and J is TRBJ1-6; 7 positions agree with TRBD1. CDR3 length: 15 residues. Germline V gene data show CDR1 as MNHEY and CDR2 as SVGAGI. Trimming at V came to 5 bases and at J to 6 bases, leaving 7 bases not matched to a gene.

This sequence joins TRBV7-3 and TRBJ1-1; D uncertain. This CDR3 region has 13 residues. CDR1 is SGHTA, CDR2 FQGTGA, per germline. Trimming took 5 bases from V and 2 from J, leaving 9 bases between them. Here the CDR3 DNA reads TGTGCCAGCAGCCGGTCCCCCAACACTGAAGCTTTCTTT. As protein: CASSRSPNTEAFF.

The sample holds a few counts of this clone. The gene calls are TRBV18 and TRBJ1-3; 7 bases are shared with TRBD1. The length of the CDR3 is 14 residues. Germline loops: CDR1 KGHSH, CDR2 LQKENI. V lost 3 bases, J lost 14 bases, and 13 bases stayed unmatched. CDR3 nucleotides: TGTGCCAGCTCACCTCGGGACAGCTCCTTTTCGCTATATTTT. Residues: CASSPRDSSFSLYF.

In this sample, this clone turned up a few times. V is TRBV7-2 and J is TRBJ1-4; 7 bases map to TRBD1. V was clipped by 4 bases and J by 5 bases; unmatched bases: 7. Germline V lookup: CDR1 SGHTA, CDR2 FQGNSA. This CDR3 has 15 residues. The CDR3 loop is CASSSQGDGNEKLFF. In nucleotides, the CDR3 is TGTGCCAGCAGCTCCCAGGGGGACGGCAATGAAAAACTGTTTTTT.

The genes are TRBV6-6 and TRBJ2-1; 10 bases map to TRBD2. Trimming removed 9 bases from V and 7 bases from J; junction bases left unmatched: 6. Germline V gene sequence: CDR1 MNHNY, CDR2 SVGAGI (reference sequence). This CDR3 contains 13 residues. CDR3 DNA sequence: TGTGCCAGTCAGCGGGAGGGCCTGAATGAGCAGTTCTTC. This encodes CASQREGLNEQFF.

This clone was seen a single time. The chain is built from TRBV12-5 and TRBJ1-5, with D possibly matching TRBD1 (5 bases). The CDR3 extends over 13 amino acids. CDR1 and CDR2 (germline): LGHNT, FRNRAP. V was trimmed by 7 bases and J by 4 bases, leaving 11 bases between them. The CDR3 region is CASASGWNQPQHF. The CDR3 DNA is TGTGCTAGTGCCTCAGGGTGGAATCAGCCCCAGCATTTT.

The V gene is TRBV7-9, the J gene TRBJ1-1; TRBD1 agrees at 10 bases. CDR3 length equals 15 residues. Germline V CDR1 and CDR2: SEHNR, FQNEAQ (reference sequence). Unmatched junction bases numbered 8, after V lost 5 bases and J lost 5 bases. The CDR3 nucleotides read TGTGCCAGCAGCAAGGGACAGGGGAGGGGGACTGAAGCTTTCTTT. This encodes CASSKGQGRGTEAFF.

The chain recombines TRBV6-1 with TRBJ2-1; no clear D gene. Germline V CDR1 and CDR2: MNHNS, SASEGT. V gave up 3 bases and J gave up 4 bases, with 10 bases separating them. This CDR3 contains 14 residues. CDR3 region: CASSDLSLYNEQFF. CDR3 in DNA: TGTGCCAGCAGTGATCTCAGTTTATACAATGAGCAGTTCTTC.

CDR3 DNA: TGTGCCAGCTCACCGTTGGCAGCCAGAGGGACTGAAGCTTTCTTT. This sequence encodes CASSPLAARGTEAFF. The chain carries TRBV18 and TRBJ1-1; no reliable D call. Germline CDR1 reads KGHSH; CDR2 reads LQKENI. Trimming cost V 3 bases and J 5 bases, with 16 bases left between them. The CDR3 extends over 15 amino acids. Combining the CDR3 with reference TRBV18 and TRBJ1-1 gives the whole variable domain NAGVMQNPRHLVRRRGQEARLRCSPMKGHSHVYWYRQLPEEGLKFMVYLQKENIIDESGMPKERFSAEFPKEGPSILRIQQVVRGDSAAYFCASSPLAARGTEAFFGQGTRLTVV.

The J gene is TRBJ2-1, the V gene TRBV2, with 12 bases lining up with TRBD1. The CDR3 consists of 14 residues. V lost 9 bases, J lost 8 bases, and 8 bases stayed unmatched. Germline V gene sequence: CDR1 SNHLY, CDR2 FYNNEI. The CDR3 bases are TGTGCCAGAGAGAGCGGGACAGGGGGCCATGAGCAGTTCTTC. Its translation is CARESGTGGHEQFF.

The V gene is TRBV18, the J gene TRBJ1-1, with D uncertain. The CDR3 runs 15 residues. V was clipped by 6 bases and J by 8 bases, with 22 bases between them. Germline V CDR1 and CDR2: KGHSH, LQKENI. This chain's CDR3 is CASSQPGSSSVEAFF. CDR3 bases: TGTGCCAGCTCCCAACCGGGGTCCAGTAGTGTAGAAGCTTTCTTT.

The chain uses TRBV7-8 and TRBJ1-2; 9 bases are shared with TRBD1. There are 15 residues in the CDR3. The trim removed 5 bases at V and 8 bases at J, leaving 12 bases unmatched. Looked up from germline, CDR1 is SGHVS and CDR2 is FQNEAQ. The CDR3 spells CASSPRDRVRSGYTF. CDR3 coding DNA: TGTGCCAGCAGCCCGAGGGACAGGGTAAGGAGCGGCTACACCTTC.

This chain uses TRBV7-8 with TRBJ2-7; 7 bases match TRBD1. Looked up from germline, CDR1 is SGHVS and CDR2 is FQNEAQ. The V gene end was trimmed by 5 bases and the J gene end by 2 bases; junction bases not matched to a gene: 9. This CDR3 spans 15 amino acids. CDR3 loop: CASSPTGKRAYEQYF. CDR3 coding DNA: TGTGCCAGCAGCCCGACAGGGAAAAGGGCCTACGAGCAGTACTTC.

Concerning this clone: The same CDR3 arises from other DNA sequences in this sample as well. This sequence joins TRBV7-2 and TRBJ1-4; D is uncertain. Germline loops: CDR1 SGHTA, CDR2 FQGNSA. The CDR3 is 14 amino acids. Trimming took 2 bases from V and 0 from J, leaving 4 bases between them. CDR3 sequence (DNA): TGTGCCAGCAGCTTAACAGCAACTAATGAAAAACTGTTTTTT. Protein sequence: CASSLTATNEKLFF.

This clone occurred once. This chain uses TRBV7-2 with TRBJ2-1; 12 bases align to TRBD2. The J segment lost 8 bases and the V segment lost 6 bases, leaving 5 bases of the junction unmatched. The germline CDR1 and CDR2 sequences are SGHTA and FQGNSA. CDR3 length: 14 amino acids. In DNA, the CDR3 is TGTGCCAGCAGGCGAGGACTAGCGGGGCATGAGCAGTTCTTC. Amino acid sequence: CASRRGLAGHEQFF.